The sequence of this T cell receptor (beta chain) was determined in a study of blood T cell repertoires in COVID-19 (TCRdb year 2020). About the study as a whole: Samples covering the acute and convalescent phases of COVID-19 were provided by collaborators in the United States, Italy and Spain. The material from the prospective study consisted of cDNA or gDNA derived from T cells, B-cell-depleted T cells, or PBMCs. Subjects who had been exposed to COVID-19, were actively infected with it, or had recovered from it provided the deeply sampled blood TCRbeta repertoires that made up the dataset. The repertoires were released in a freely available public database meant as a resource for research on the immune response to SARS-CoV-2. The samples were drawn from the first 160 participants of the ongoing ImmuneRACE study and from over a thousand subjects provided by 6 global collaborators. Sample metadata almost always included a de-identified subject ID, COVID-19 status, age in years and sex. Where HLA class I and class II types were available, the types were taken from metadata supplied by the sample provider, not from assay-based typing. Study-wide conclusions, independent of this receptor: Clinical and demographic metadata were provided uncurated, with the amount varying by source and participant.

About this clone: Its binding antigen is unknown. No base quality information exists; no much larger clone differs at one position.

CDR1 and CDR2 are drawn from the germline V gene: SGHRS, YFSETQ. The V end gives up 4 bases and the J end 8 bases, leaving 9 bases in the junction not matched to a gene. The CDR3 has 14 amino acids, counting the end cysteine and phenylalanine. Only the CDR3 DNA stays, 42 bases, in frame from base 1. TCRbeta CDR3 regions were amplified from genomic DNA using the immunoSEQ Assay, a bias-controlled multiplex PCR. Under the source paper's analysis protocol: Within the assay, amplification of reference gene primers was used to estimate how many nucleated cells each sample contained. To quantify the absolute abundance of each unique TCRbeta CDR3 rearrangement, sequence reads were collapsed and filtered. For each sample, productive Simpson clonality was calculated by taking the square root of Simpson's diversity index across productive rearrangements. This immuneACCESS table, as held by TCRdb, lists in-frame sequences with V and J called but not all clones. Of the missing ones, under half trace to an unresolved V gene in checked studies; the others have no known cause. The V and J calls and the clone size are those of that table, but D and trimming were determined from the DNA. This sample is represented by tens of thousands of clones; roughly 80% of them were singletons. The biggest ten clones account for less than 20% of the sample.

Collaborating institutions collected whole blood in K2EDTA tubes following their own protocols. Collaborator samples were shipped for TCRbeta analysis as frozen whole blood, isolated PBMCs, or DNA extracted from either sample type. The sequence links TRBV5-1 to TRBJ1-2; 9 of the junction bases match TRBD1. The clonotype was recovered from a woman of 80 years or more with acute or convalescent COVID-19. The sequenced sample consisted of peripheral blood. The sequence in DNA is TGCGCCAGCAGCCGGTCGGACAGGGGTGGGGGCTACACCTTC. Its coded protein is CASSRSDRGGGYTF.